This T cell receptor beta chain was sequenced for a study of T-cell reconstitution after alpha-beta-depleted transplantation in children. Study conclusions and caveats: Reportedly, alpha-beta T cells present about two months post-transplant originated from several hundred expanded clones of graft origin.

V lost 7 bases and J lost 5; bases outside the gene matches: 9. This CDR3 spans 15 amino acids. Germline V gives CDR1 MDHEN, CDR2 SYDVKM. A note on this clonotype: Its cognate antigen is unknown.

Unique molecular identifiers were incorporated during preparation of the TCRbeta library. TCRdb reprocessed the PCR reads via MiXCR and lists one record per CDR3 protein. The sample holds 670,000 or so distinct CDR3 sequences, roughly 14% seen once. This chain joins TRBV28 and TRBJ2-1; 9 positions match TRBD2. Sequencing was performed on PBMCs, taken before TCRalphabeta/CD19-depleted stem cell transplant. The sequence came from a girl under 10 years old with congenital amegakaryocytic thrombocytopenia, due to receive a stem cell transplant. The CDR3 loop reads CASTPGGRADNEQFF. The CDR3 nucleotides are TGTGCCAGCACCCCTGGCGGGAGGGCCGACAATGAGCAGTTCTTC.